In its sample, the clone carrying this TCR beta chain was seen a few times. Its antigen is still unknown. These data originate in a study of CD8 T cells in ankylosing spondylitis. V lost 4 bases, J lost 0 bases, and 3 bases stayed unmatched. Germline-derived CDR1 and CDR2 are LGHNA and YNFKEQ. This CDR3 contains 15 residues. Study results and caveats: Made up of 7 to 9 highly homologous variants, a TCR beta motif appeared characteristic of ankylosing spondylitis blood. Significant enrichment of disease-linked clones was reported in matched ankylosing spondylitis synovial fluid.

With molecular barcodes, quantitative 5'-RACE was used to make the TCR beta libraries. TCRdb processed the 5' RACE reads anew with MiXCR; each CDR3 protein has one entry. The sample includes tens of thousands of distinct CDR3 sequences, approximately 15% of them seen just once. This chain connects TRBV4-2 to TRBJ2-1; 7 positions agree with TRBD2. This TCR derives from a male donor with ankylosing spondylitis or in good health (not recorded which). The material sequenced was blood. This chain's CDR3 is CASSPGGGSYNEQFF. The DNA for the CDR3 is TGTGCCAGCAGCCCGGGGGGAGGCTCCTACAATGAGCAGTTCTTC.